The T cell receptor beta chain described here comes from a study of radiotherapy plus CTLA-4 blockade in lung cancer. Study-level background: Objective responses arose in approximately 17% of patients, and 25% to 40% experienced disease control. Regarding the study as a whole: Among reported predictors of response, early blood T cell clone dynamics with interferon-beta performed best. After treatment with radiotherapy plus ipilimumab, TCR clones that came from the tumor expanded in blood.

In its sample, this clone was seen once. Its antigen is unknown. Patients with chemo-refractory metastatic non-small-cell lung cancer received focal radiation plus CTLA-4 blockade with ipilimumab. CDR3 size: 13 residues. Per the germline V gene, CDR1 is LNHDA and CDR2 is SQIVND (reference sequence). V gave up 5 bases and J gave up 4 bases, with 11 bases separating them. The data were produced by immunoSEQ multiplex PCR, yet TCRdb's version contains in-frame clones alone and is incomplete. The repertoire consists of 40,000 to 50,000 clones, with around 86% occurring once and the leading ten covering roughly 3.4%.

This receptor was obtained from a human donor with non-small cell lung cancer who had stable disease on radiotherapy plus ipilimumab. The sample was peripheral blood, taken from a patient treated with radiotherapy plus ipilimumab. V gene TRBV19 combines with J gene TRBJ2-5, with D possibly TRBD2 on 5 matching bases. CDR3 nucleotide sequence: TGTGCCAGTAGTGTCGCCCGGGGAGAGACCCAGTACTTC. Its translation: CASSVARGETQYF.